Shown below are 30 T cell receptor beta chains from a single sample sequenced in a study of technical replicates of blood from a few donors. Data came from immunoSEQ multiplex PCR; TCRdb stores just in-frame clones and leaves some out. The sample consists of 79,000 or so clones, around 96% of them appearing once. Sequences were obtained from T cells isolated from PBMCs. These receptors came from a human donor in good health.

This chain uses TRBV5-6 with TRBJ2-7; D gene ambiguous. Trimming took off 2 bases at V and 3 bases at J, with 12 bases between the two ends. This CDR3 is 14 amino acids long. Germline V gene data show CDR1 as SGHDT and CDR2 as YYEEEE. CDR3 amino acids: CASSFRGLGYEQYF. As DNA, the CDR3 is TGTGCCAGCAGCTTCCGCGGTCTGGGCTACGAGCAGTACTTC.

This clone is a singleton in its sample. The chain links TRBV7-9 to TRBJ1-1; TRBD1 aligns across 10 bases. Per the germline V gene, CDR1 is SEHNR and CDR2 is FQNEAQ (reference sequence). The CDR3 has 14 residues. Trimming cost V 5 bases and J 4 bases; bases outside gene matches: 4. The CDR3 is CASSLRTGGTEAFF. The DNA of the CDR3 is TGTGCCAGCAGCCTCCGGACAGGGGGCACTGAAGCTTTCTTT.

The gene calls are TRBV19 and TRBJ2-1; 7 bases line up with TRBD2. Germline V CDR1 and CDR2: LNHDA, SQIVND (reference sequence). V shed 7 bases, J shed 3 bases, and the junction held 12 bases outside the gene matches. CDR3 size: 16 residues. The CDR3 spells CASKVGRVADYNEQFF. CDR3 nucleotides: TGTGCCAGTAAAGTTGGGAGGGTAGCGGACTACAATGAGCAGTTCTTC.

The rearrangement links TRBV27 to TRBJ2-1; TRBD2 matches at 14 bases. V was clipped by 4 bases and J by 7 bases; unmatched bases: 9. The length of the CDR3 is 17 residues. Germline-derived CDR1 and CDR2 are MNHEY and SMNVEV (reference sequence). The CDR3: CASSSEGLAGVGNEQFF. CDR3 bases: TGTGCCAGCAGTTCAGAGGGACTAGCGGGAGTTGGGAATGAGCAGTTCTTC.

J is TRBJ2-7 and V is TRBV9; D is possibly TRBD1 (5 bases). The CDR3 length is 14 residues. Trimming stripped 4 bases from V and 0 bases from J, with 11 bases between. Germline CDR1 reads SGDLS; CDR2 reads YYNGEE. CDR3 region: CASSTQGNSYEQYF. CDR3 bases: TGTGCCAGCAGCACCCAGGGCAACTCCTACGAGCAGTACTTC. Together with reference TRBV9 and TRBJ2-7, the CDR3 gives the full variable domain: DSGVTQTPKHLITATGQRVTLRCSPRSGDLSVYWYQQSLDQGLQFLIQYYNGEERAKGNILERFSAQQFPDLHSELNLSSLELGDSALYFCASSTQGNSYEQYFGPGTRLTVT.

The chain recombines TRBV6-1 with TRBJ1-5, with TRBD1 matching over 9 bases. Germline loops: CDR1 MNHNS, CDR2 SASEGT. CDR3 length equals 15 residues. V shed 6 bases and J 6 bases; nucleotides not matched to a gene: 9. The CDR3 coding sequence is TGTGCCAGCAGGGGGACAGGGTCGAGGGGTCAGCCCCAGCATTTT. Amino acids: CASRGTGSRGQPQHF.

The chain has TRBV7-2 and TRBJ1-3, with D hard to call. The CDR3 covers 16 residues. CDR1 and CDR2 (germline): SGHTA, FQGNSA. V gave up 1 base and J gave up 0 bases, with 10 bases separating them. In DNA form, the CDR3 reads TGTGCCAGCAGCTTAGAGCTAGTCAACTCTGGAAACACCATATATTTT. It yields the protein CASSLELVNSGNTIYF.

This chain links TRBV29-1 with TRBJ1-5; D might be TRBD1 (6 bases). Trimming removed 4 bases at V and 6 bases at J, with 22 bases between. Germline V gene lookup returns CDR1 SQVTM and CDR2 ANQGSEA. The CDR3 has 16 residues. Written as DNA, the CDR3 is TGCAGCGTTGGGGCGGGGGCAGGGCGGCGTGGTCAGCCCCAGCATTTT. Translated: CSVGAGAGRRGQPQHF.

The genes are TRBV5-1 and TRBJ2-1, with D possibly TRBD2 on 5 matching bases. The CDR3 runs to 12 residues. Trimming stripped 2 bases from V and 9 bases from J, with 9 bases between. CDR1 and CDR2 from the germline V gene are SGHRS and YFSETQ. This CDR3 reads CASSLLEGEQFF. The DNA for the CDR3 is TGCGCCAGCAGCTTACTAGAAGGTGAGCAGTTCTTC. Drawing the rest from reference TRBV5-1 and TRBJ2-1, the complete variable domain is KAGVTQTPRYLIKTRGQQVTLSCSPISGHRSVSWYQQTPGQGLQFLFEYFSETQRNKGNFPGRFSGRQFSNSRSEMNVSTLELGDSALYLCASSLLEGEQFFGPGTRLTVL.

V usage is TRBV2 and J usage is TRBJ2-1; D ambiguous. From germline, CDR1 is SNHLY and CDR2 FYNNEI. This CDR3 spans 15 amino acids. V was shortened by 5 bases and J by 5 bases, with 16 bases between the two germline ends. CDR3 protein: CASSFFGSLDNEQFF. The DNA of the CDR3 is TGTGCCAGCAGTTTTTTCGGGTCGCTAGACAATGAGCAGTTCTTC.

The V gene is TRBV6-1, the J gene TRBJ1-2, with 10 bases lining up with TRBD1. With 11 bases clipped from V and 13 bases from J, the junction kept 10 bases outside the gene matches. The CDR3 contains 11 residues. Germline values: CDR1 MNHNS, CDR2 SASEGT. The chain's CDR3 is CAGAGTGACTF. The CDR3 DNA is TGTGCCGGTGCCGGGACAGGGGCTTGCACCTTC.

The V gene is TRBV19, the J gene TRBJ2-7; 7 positions agree with TRBD1. The J segment lost 3 bases and the V segment lost 5 bases, leaving 4 bases of the junction unmatched. Germline V gives CDR1 LNHDA, CDR2 SQIVND (reference sequence). CDR3 length equals 13 residues. The DNA for the CDR3 is TGTGCCAGTAGTCGGCAGGGGGTCTACGAGCAGTACTTC. It is translated as CASSRQGVYEQYF.

The V and J genes are TRBV19 and TRBJ2-5, with 7 bases fitting TRBD1. Germline V gene lookup returns CDR1 LNHDA and CDR2 SQIVND (reference sequence). V lost 2 bases, J lost 5 bases, and 5 bases stayed unmatched. The CDR3 runs to 14 residues. CDR3 region: CASSIPTGRETQYF. CDR3 DNA: TGTGCCAGTAGTATACCGACAGGGCGGGAGACCCAGTACTTC.

The chain links TRBV4-2 to TRBJ2-1; D not certain. The germline V gene encodes CDR1 LGHNA and CDR2 YNFKEQ. The CDR3 has 15 amino acids. V was trimmed by 0 bases and J by 4 bases, leaving 10 bases between them. The CDR3 bases are TGTGCCAGCAGCCAAGAAAAAAGCGAGTACAATGAGCAGTTCTTC. Encoded protein: CASSQEKSEYNEQFF.

Of note for this clone: One junction end does not reproduce the germline sequence, and a read error may be involved. The chain uses TRBV4-1 and TRBJ2-7; no clear D. This CDR3 is built from 13 residues. CDR1 MGHRA and CDR2 YSYEKL come from the germline V gene. CDR3 sequence: CASSLIPSHEQYF. The CDR3 region has the DNA TGCGCCAGCAGCCTAATTCCCTCCCACGAGCAGTACTTC.

This chain uses TRBV6-5 with TRBJ1-3, with D unclear. Per germline, CDR1 MNHEY and CDR2 SVGAGI. CDR3 length equals 14 residues. Trimming cost V 0 bases and J 0 bases, with 3 bases left between them. The CDR3 DNA is TGTGCCAGCAGTTACTCCCACTCTGGAAACACCATATATTTT. It is translated as CASSYSHSGNTIYF.

The CDR3 region has the DNA TGTGCCATCAGTGAGGCGGACAGGGAAGCTTTCTTT. The encoded protein is CAISEADREAFF. The chain couples TRBV10-3 to TRBJ1-1; 7 positions match TRBD1. Germline CDR1 and CDR2: ENHRY and SYGVKD. Germline trimming cut 2 bases from V and 8 bases from J; bases unmatched to any gene: 2. This CDR3 is built from 12 residues.

V usage is TRBV6-6 and J usage is TRBJ1-1; D perhaps matches TRBD1 (5 bases). CDR1 and CDR2 (germline): MNHNY, SVGAGI (reference sequence). The CDR3 has 13 amino acids. V was cut by 0 bases and J by 4 bases, with 6 bases left in between. This chain's CDR3 is CASSYSGGTEAFF. The CDR3 DNA sequence: TGTGCCAGCAGTTACTCGGGGGGCACTGAAGCTTTCTTT.

The V gene is TRBV6-1, the J gene TRBJ1-5; no firm D call. V was clipped by 2 bases and J by 5 bases, with 16 bases between them. Germline loops: CDR1 MNHNS, CDR2 SASEGT. This CDR3 is 16 amino acids long. The CDR3 DNA sequence: TGTGCCAGCAGTGAATTTTCCCGGGATATCTATCAGCCCCAGCATTTT. Translation: CASSEFSRDIYQPQHF.

The V call is TRBV14, the J call TRBJ1-5; 7 nucleotides align to TRBD1. CDR1 and CDR2 (germline): SGHDN, FVKESK. The CDR3 runs to 19 residues. V lost 4 bases, J lost 0 bases, and 15 bases stayed unmatched. CDR3 nucleotide sequence: TGTGCCAGCAGCCCAAGACCGGGACAGCTAGGTTATAGCAATCAGCCCCAGCATTTT. Its translation: CASSPRPGQLGYSNQPQHF.

This clone is a singleton in its sample. The chain has TRBV7-2 and TRBJ2-7; TRBD2 matches at 12 bases. This CDR3 contains 17 residues. Germline V gene sequence: CDR1 SGHTA, CDR2 FQGNSA. Trimming removed 1 base from V and 2 bases from J; junction bases left unmatched: 6. CDR3 amino acids: CASSLVGTSGSPYEQYF. The CDR3 DNA reads TGTGCCAGCAGCTTAGTAGGGACTAGCGGGTCCCCCTACGAGCAGTACTTC.

The CDR3 loop is CASSLAQGYQETQYF. The CDR3 DNA reads as TGTGCCAGCAGCTTAGCCCAGGGCTATCAAGAGACCCAGTACTTC. This sequence joins TRBV7-8 and TRBJ2-5; D perhaps matches TRBD1 (5 bases). CDR1 SGHVS and CDR2 FQNEAQ come from the germline V gene. V lost 0 bases to trimming and J lost 2 bases, with 10 bases between them. The length of the CDR3 is 15 residues.

This chain connects TRBV19 to TRBJ2-5, with TRBD1 identical over 8 bases. Germline-derived CDR1 and CDR2 are LNHDA and SQIVND (reference sequence). The CDR3 spans 16 residues. Trimming removed 3 bases from V and 5 bases from J; junction bases left unmatched: 11. The CDR3 loop is CASSIGTQGAGETQYF. In DNA form, the CDR3 reads TGTGCCAGTAGTATCGGGACCCAGGGGGCTGGGGAGACCCAGTACTTC.

The V call is TRBV4-1, the J call TRBJ2-7; a possible D gene is TRBD2 (6 bases). The CDR3 is made up of 15 amino acids. V was cut by 0 bases and J by 3 bases, with 12 bases left in between. The V gene's germline CDR1 is MGHRA and CDR2 YSYEKL. The CDR3 here is CASSQERETLYEQYF. Here the CDR3 DNA reads TGCGCCAGCAGCCAAGAACGGGAGACCCTCTACGAGCAGTACTTC.

The V gene is TRBV9, the J gene TRBJ2-7; 9 bases are a match to TRBD2. The CDR3 consists of 15 residues. Germline CDR1 reads SGDLS; CDR2 reads YYNGEE. The V segment lost 0 bases and the J segment 2 bases; nucleotides outside the gene matches: 3. The CDR3 bases are TGTGCCAGCAGCGTAGTTCCTAGCGGGACCTACGAGCAGTACTTC. Translating it yields CASSVVPSGTYEQYF.

CDR3 sequence (DNA): TGCGCCAGCAGCCCCGGGACAGCATCCTACGAGCAGTACTTC. Translating it yields CASSPGTASYEQYF. The chain employs TRBV5-1 and TRBJ2-7; TRBD1 matches 7 bases. The junction had 5 bases not matched to a gene; V was cut back by 4 bases and J by 1 base. The CDR3 has 14 amino acids. Germline V gene data show CDR1 as SGHRS and CDR2 as YFSETQ.

The chain is built from TRBV7-2 and TRBJ2-2, with D tentatively TRBD2 (6 bases). The V and J ends lost 5 bases and 6 bases respectively, with 13 bases between them. Germline lookup yields CDR1 SGHTA and CDR2 FQGNSA. The CDR3 runs 14 residues. The CDR3, as DNA: TGTGCCAGCAGCCCCCGGACTATGCCCGGGGAGCTGTTTTTT. It is translated as CASSPRTMPGELFF.

In its sample, this clone was seen a few times. V and J are TRBV4-3 and TRBJ1-1, with D possibly being TRBD1 (5 bases). The germline V and J ends were trimmed by 0 bases and 1 base, with 6 bases remaining between them. This CDR3 is built from 14 residues. The germline CDR1 and CDR2 sequences are LGHNA and YSLEER. The CDR3 bases are TGCGCCAGCAGCCAAGATGACAGGAACACTGAAGCTTTCTTT. This encodes CASSQDDRNTEAFF.

The chain couples TRBV19 to TRBJ2-7; possible D gene TRBD2, 5 bases. CDR1 is LNHDA and CDR2 is SQIVND in the germline V gene (reference sequence). V was pared by 4 bases and J by 4 bases, with 11 bases between. This CDR3 comprises 13 residues. CDR3 sequence (DNA): TGTGCCAGTAGTAATGGACTGCGGTACGAGCAGTACTTC. Translating gives CASSNGLRYEQYF. Complete variable domain (other parts from reference TRBV19 and TRBJ2-7): DGGITQSPKYLFRKEGQNVTLSCEQNLNHDAMYWYRQDPGQGLRLIYYSQIVNDFQKGDIAEGYSVSREKKESFPLTVTSAQKNPTAFYLCASSNGLRYEQYFGPGTRLTVT.

The CDR3 loop is CASSQAGDNTDTQYF. In nucleotides, the CDR3 is TGTGCCAGCAGCCAAGCGGGAGATAACACAGATACGCAGTATTTT. The V gene is TRBV4-2, the J gene TRBJ2-3; D possibly corresponds to TRBD2 (6 bases). In germline, CDR1 is LGHNA, CDR2 YNFKEQ. The V and J ends lost 1 base and 2 bases respectively, with 10 bases between them. The CDR3 has 15 amino acids.